This entry lists 26 T cell receptor beta chains sequenced from one sample in a study of human T cells and chemical hapten exposure. Time point: pre-sensitization, week 0. As to treatment: therapeutic diphenylcyclopropenone sensitization with weekly scalp DPC. TCRdb called the RACE reads again in MiXCR, with one record for every CDR3 protein. The repertoire holds around 330,000 distinct CDR3 sequences, with 4.5% to 7% as singletons. This specimen consisted of whole blood, obtained in connection with sensitization to the hapten diphenylcyclopropenone (DPC). The receptors stem from a woman between 18 and 29 years old with alopecia areata. Some clones in this sample may be carry-over from other donors' samples.

The rearrangement links TRBV18 to TRBJ2-3, with 8 bases fitting TRBD2. V was clipped by 0 bases and J by 4 bases; unmatched bases: 6. CDR1 and CDR2 (germline): KGHSH, LQKENI. The CDR3 is made up of 16 amino acids. CDR3 sequence reads: CASSPPLRGVADTQYF. The CDR3 DNA reads TGTGCCAGCTCACCACCCCTGCGGGGGGTGGCAGATACGCAGTATTTT.

The rearrangement links TRBV10-3 to TRBJ1-5; no reliable D call. Germline CDR1 and CDR2: ENHRY and SYGVKD. Trimming cost V 3 bases and J 9 bases, with 18 bases left between them. The CDR3 has 15 amino acids. DNA of the CDR3: TGTGCCATCAGTGACCCCTTTGAGGGCCCGGGGCCCCAGCATTTT. Protein sequence: CAISDPFEGPGPQHF.

The table lists this clonotype with many counts. V gene TRBV28 combines with J gene TRBJ2-2, with a possible D match to TRBD1 (5 bases). V dropped 5 bases and J dropped 1 base, with 17 bases sitting between them. This CDR3 is 17 amino acids long. Germline V gives CDR1 MDHEN, CDR2 SYDVKM. CDR3 residues: CASSRRAGSGNTGELFF. As DNA, the CDR3 is TGTGCCAGCAGTCGAAGGGCAGGGTCGGGGAACACCGGGGAGCTGTTTTTT.

The table lists this clonotype with a few counts. The rearrangement links TRBV15 to TRBJ1-5; D is undetermined. The length of the CDR3 is 16 residues. In germline, CDR1 is LNHNV, CDR2 YYDKDF (reference sequence). Trimming pared 1 base from V and 7 bases from J, leaving 17 bases between. The CDR3 spells CATSRGGFPGGQPQHF. The CDR3 DNA reads as TGTGCCACCAGCAGAGGCGGCTTCCCGGGCGGACAGCCCCAGCATTTT.

In its sample, this clonotype was seen a few times. This rearrangement joins TRBV29-1 to TRBJ1-2, with unresolved D. Germline assignment: CDR1 SQVTM and CDR2 ANQGSEA. The CDR3 runs 13 residues. V lost 3 bases, J lost 6 bases, and 14 bases lay in between. DNA for the CDR3: TGCAGCGTTGAGACCGACTCCCCCGATGGCTACACCTTC. Amino acids: CSVETDSPDGYTF.

V is TRBV20-1 and J is TRBJ1-2; no clear D gene. This CDR3 has 13 residues. Germline V gene lookup returns CDR1 DFQATT and CDR2 SNEGSKA (reference sequence). Trimming took off 1 base at V and 4 bases at J, with 10 bases between the two ends. CDR3 bases: TGCAGTGCTAGAGCCGCAGCGAGCTATGGCTACACCTTC. This encodes CSARAAASYGYTF.

This clonotype was found many times. The genes are TRBV7-2 and TRBJ1-6; no firm D call. With 2 bases removed from V and 2 bases from J, the gap between germline ends came to 7 bases. The CDR3 loop spans 15 amino acids. Germline V gives CDR1 SGHTA, CDR2 FQGNSA. The CDR3 DNA follows: TGTGCCAGCAGCTTAAGGTCAACCTATAATTCACCCCTCCACTTT. Its protein product is CASSLRSTYNSPLHF.

The gene calls are TRBV6-6 and TRBJ1-5; D gene unclear. Trimming removed 0 bases at V and 0 bases at J, with 15 bases between. CDR1 MNHNY and CDR2 SVGAGI come from the germline V gene (reference sequence). This CDR3 region has 18 residues. CDR3 loop: CASSYSIGTADSNQPQHF. For the CDR3, the DNA is TGTGCCAGCAGTTACTCGATCGGCACAGCCGATAGCAATCAGCCCCAGCATTTT.

The DNA of the CDR3 is TGTGCCAGCAGTTTAAGCCATTTTGGCTACACCTTC. This codes for CASSLSHFGYTF. The rearrangement joins TRBV12-3 or TRBV12-4 to TRBJ1-2; D remains unclear. Trimming pared 2 bases from V and 7 bases from J, leaving 8 bases between. This CDR3 comprises 12 residues.

This clonotype has a count of ten or more. This rearrangement joins TRBV2 to TRBJ1-2, with 7 bases matching TRBD1. This CDR3 has 13 amino acids. Per the germline V gene, CDR1 is SNHLY and CDR2 is FYNNEI. V shed 5 bases, J shed 4 bases, and the junction held 4 bases outside the gene matches. Here the CDR3 DNA reads TGTGCCAGCAGTTCGACAGGGACCTATGGCTACACCTTC. It specifies CASSSTGTYGYTF.

V usage is TRBV7-2 and J usage is TRBJ2-3, with TRBD2 matching 8 bases. J gave up 2 bases and V 0 bases, and 7 bases lay outside the gene matches. Germline V gene sequence: CDR1 SGHTA, CDR2 FQGNSA. CDR3 length: 17 residues. CDR3 in amino acids: CASSLAVGGGPTDTQYF. In nucleotides, the CDR3 is TGTGCCAGCAGCTTAGCGGTCGGGGGGGGCCCCACAGATACGCAGTATTTT. Based on the CDR3 plus reference TRBV7-2 and TRBJ2-3, the full variable domain is GAGVSQSPSNKVTEKGKDVELRCDPISGHTALYWYRQSLGQGLEFLIYFQGNSAPDKSGLPSDRFSAERTGGSVSTLTIQRTQQEDSAVYLCASSLAVGGGPTDTQYFGPGTRLTVL.

The chain combines TRBV4-2 with TRBJ1-1; D is undetermined. Trimming stripped 6 bases from V and 6 bases from J, with 20 bases between. CDR1 LGHNA and CDR2 YNFKEQ come from the germline V gene. This CDR3 contains 15 residues. Here the CDR3 reads CASRITGIVEAEAFF. CDR3 sequence (DNA): TGTGCCAGCAGGATAACTGGGATCGTGGAGGCTGAAGCTTTCTTT.

This clonotype was observed many times. The gene calls are TRBV7-8 and TRBJ1-2; no firm D call. CDR1 is SGHVS and CDR2 is FQNEAQ in the germline V gene. This CDR3 contains 14 residues. Trimming took 0 bases from V and 5 from J, leaving 10 bases between them. CDR3 sequence (DNA): TGTGCCAGCAGCTTAGCGGTGGAGACTTATGGCTACACCTTC. Translation gives CASSLAVETYGYTF.

This clonotype has only a few counts. This chain connects TRBV27 to TRBJ2-1; TRBD2 agrees at 8 bases. The CDR3 length is 16 residues. The V gene end was trimmed by 6 bases and the J gene end by 8 bases; junction bases not matched to a gene: 15. Germline CDR1 reads MNHEY; CDR2 reads SMNVEV (reference sequence). As DNA, the CDR3 is TGTGCCAGCAGCCAGGCCGGGACTAGTAAAGTCGATGAGCAGTTCTTC. This gives the protein CASSQAGTSKVDEQFF.

This clonotype has more than one count but fewer than ten. The chain combines TRBV4-2 with TRBJ2-3, with 7 bases matching TRBD2. Germline V gene data show CDR1 as LGHNA and CDR2 as YNFKEQ. V gave up 2 bases and J gave up 4 bases; unmatched junction bases: 12. The CDR3 totals 17 residues. The CDR3 loop reads CASSQRGKAGYSDTQYF. The CDR3 DNA is TGTGCCAGCAGCCAACGCGGAAAAGCGGGGTACTCAGATACGCAGTATTTT.

In this sample, this clonotype turned up many times. The V and J genes are TRBV5-1 and TRBJ1-2; 8 positions agree with TRBD1. Germline values: CDR1 SGHRS, CDR2 YFSETQ. There are 14 residues in the CDR3. The ends lost 0 bases at V and 6 bases at J; junction bases unmatched: 4. The CDR3, as DNA: TGCGCCAGCAGCTTGGGCAGGGGGCACCATGGCTACACCTTC. Protein: CASSLGRGHHGYTF.

There are a few counts of this clonotype. The chain links TRBV3-1 to TRBJ1-2; a weak D match, TRBD1 (6 bases). The germline V gene encodes CDR1 LGHDT and CDR2 YNNKEL (reference sequence). The V and J ends lost 4 bases and 7 bases respectively, with 16 bases between them. The CDR3 contains 14 residues. CDR3 in amino acids: CASSLLTGNSGYTF. The DNA of the CDR3 is TGTGCCAGCAGCCTTCTGACAGGTAACAGTGGCTACACCTTC. Looking up the rest from reference TRBV3-1 and TRBJ1-2 gives the full variable domain: DTAVSQTPKYLVTQMGNDKSIKCEQNLGHDTMYWYKQDSKKFLKIMFSYNNKELIINETVPNRFSPKSPDKAHLNLHINSLELGDSAVYFCASSLLTGNSGYTFGSGTRLTVV.

This clonotype has a count of ten or more. This chain uses TRBV27 with TRBJ2-3, with unresolved D. Germline V gene data show CDR1 as MNHEY and CDR2 as SMNVEV (reference sequence). V lost 1 base, J lost 0 bases, and 2 bases lay in between. This CDR3 spans 13 amino acids. CDR3 sequence reads: CASSLWSTDTQYF. The CDR3 DNA is TGTGCCAGCAGTTTATGGAGCACAGATACGCAGTATTTT.

This clonotype appeared many times. This chain connects TRBV20-1 to TRBJ2-1, with 12 bases fitting TRBD2. From germline, CDR1 is DFQATT and CDR2 SNEGSKA (reference sequence). V lost 5 bases, J lost 10 bases, and 6 bases stayed unmatched. The CDR3 consists of 13 residues. The CDR3 region is CSAGLAGRLEQFF. The CDR3 DNA is TGCAGTGCTGGACTAGCGGGAAGGTTAGAGCAGTTCTTC.

The chain has TRBV4-1 and TRBJ2-5; D call uncertain. V was clipped by 1 base and J by 7 bases, with 13 bases between them. The germline V gene encodes CDR1 MGHRA and CDR2 YSYEKL. This CDR3 region has 14 residues. The CDR3 reads CASSQVPAVGTQYF. DNA for the CDR3: TGCGCCAGCAGCCAAGTACCGGCGGTGGGGACCCAGTACTTC.

Of note for this clonotype: A junction boundary mismatches the germline segment, possibly from a read error. This chain joins TRBV7-2 and TRBJ2-3; 15 bases align to TRBD2. CDR3 length: 17 residues. Looked up from germline, CDR1 is SGHTA and CDR2 is FQGNSA. CDR3 protein: CASSPGLAGGPWDTQYF. The CDR3 nucleotides are TGCGCCAGCAGCCCAGGACTAGCGGGGGGGCCCTGGGATACGCAGTATTTT.

The chain joins TRBV14 to TRBJ2-1; 12 bases are shared with TRBD2. Germline values: CDR1 SGHDN, CDR2 FVKESK. This CDR3 comprises 19 residues. J lost 2 bases, V lost 0 bases, and 8 bases had no gene match. The CDR3 region has the DNA TGTGCCAGCAGCCAAGATCTTGCGCTAGCGGGGGGGCCCTACAATGAGCAGTTCTTC. It specifies CASSQDLALAGGPYNEQFF.

This clonotype was counted many times. The CDR3 protein is CASSFRQGGVKLFF. The CDR3 DNA reads as TGTGCCAGCAGTTTTCGGCAGGGAGGTGTAAAACTGTTTTTT. V is TRBV12-3 or TRBV12-4 and J is TRBJ1-4, with D perhaps matching TRBD1 (5 bases). The CDR3 is 14 residues long. Trimming left V 3 bases short and J 10 bases short, with 15 bases between.

This clonotype was detected ten times or more. This sequence joins TRBV7-9 and TRBJ1-3; no reliable D call. Germline values: CDR1 SEHNR, CDR2 FQNEAQ (reference sequence). Trimming left V 5 bases short and J 0 bases short, with 11 bases between. This CDR3 region has 15 residues. CDR3 in DNA: TGTGCCAGCAGCGCTCCGGTCGACTCTGGAAACACCATATATTTT. It codes for CASSAPVDSGNTIYF.

The V call is TRBV7-9, the J call TRBJ2-5; 9 bases agree with TRBD1. The V and J ends lost 5 bases and 1 base, in that order; junction bases with no gene match: 5. From germline, CDR1 is SEHNR and CDR2 FQNEAQ (reference sequence). The CDR3 length is 15 residues. The CDR3 loop is CASSQMTGGQETQYF. The CDR3 nucleotides are TGTGCCAGCAGCCAGATGACAGGGGGCCAAGAGACCCAGTACTTC.

Note on this clonotype: This may come from a read error, since a much larger clone is one base off. This sequence joins TRBV6-5 and TRBJ1-5; D remains unclear. CDR1 is MNHEY and CDR2 is SVGAGI in the germline V gene. The CDR3 runs 13 residues. Deletions cut 5 bases from V and 4 bases from J, with 9 bases between. The CDR3 DNA is TGTGCCAGCAGTGGGGAGCCTAATCAGCCCCAGCATTTT. Amino acid sequence: CASSGEPNQPQHF.